The rows below give T cell receptor beta chains drawn from one sample of a study of blood T cell repertoires in COVID-19. This table comes from immunoSEQ multiplex PCR, and its TCRdb copy is limited to in-frame clones, with some not included. Of 87,000 or so clones listed, around 83% are singletons. Sample: peripheral blood. These receptors were taken from a woman aged 80 or over in a cohort sampled during active or convalescent COVID-19. CDR3s include the opening cysteine and the closing phenylalanine or tryptophan. The D gene is left open where the match is weak. A row's size may be missing; if present it is once, few, many or a size class.

D,V,size,J,CDR3,DNA
NA,TRBV13,once,TRBJ1-3,CASSLPGDSGNTIYF,TGTGCCAGCAGCTTACCGGGGGACTCTGGAAACACCATATATTTT
TRBD2,TRBV7-2,NA,TRBJ2-7,CASSLVAGVEQYF,TGTGCCAGCAGCTTAGTGGCGGGGGTCGAGCAGTACTTC
TRBD1,TRBV7-3,NA,TRBJ2-3,CASSSMTGQDTKDTQYF,TGTGCCAGCAGCTCCATGACTGGACAGGACACAAAAGATACGCAGTATTTT
TRBD1,TRBV9,NA,TRBJ1-6,CASSAETGYNSPLHF,TGTGCCAGCAGCGCAGAGACAGGGTATAATTCACCCCTCCACTTT
NA,TRBV5-6,NA,TRBJ1-3,CASSLSQGISGNTIYF,TGTGCCAGCAGCTTGTCGCAGGGTATCTCTGGAAACACCATATATTTT
TRBD2,TRBV2,NA,TRBJ2-5,CASSDPGLAVQETQYF,TGTGCCAGCAGTGACCCGGGACTAGCAGTACAAGAGACCCAGTACTTC
TRBD1,TRBV11-2,NA,TRBJ2-7,CASSSPRGQAGEQYF,TGTGCCAGCAGCTCTCCTCGAGGACAGGCTGGTGAGCAGTACTTC
NA,TRBV6-5,once,TRBJ2-5,CASSYSSVKETQYF,TGTGCCAGCAGTTACTCTTCGGTTAAAGAGACCCAGTACTTC
NA,TRBV11-3,once,TRBJ1-6,CASSLFGAGSPLHF,TGTGCCAGCAGCTTATTTGGTGCAGGGTCACCCCTCCACTTT
NA,TRBV10-1,NA,TRBJ1-2,CASSPGSIRNYGYTF,TGCGCCAGCAGCCCAGGATCGATTCGAAACTATGGCTACACCTTC
NA,TRBV7-9,once,TRBJ1-2,CASSLDSGTRGGYTF,TGTGCCAGCAGCTTAGACTCCGGAACCCGGGGTGGCTACACCTTC
TRBD2,TRBV29-1,NA,TRBJ2-3,CSVVLAGDRDTQYF,TGCAGCGTCGTACTAGCGGGAGACCGAGATACGCAGTATTTT
NA,TRBV5-1,once,TRBJ1-4,CASSSRLQGTNEKLFF,TGCGCCAGCAGCTCCCGCCTACAGGGAACTAATGAAAAACTGTTTTTT
NA,TRBV28,NA,TRBJ1-2,CASSTYSGARLYGYTF,TGTGCCAGCAGCACTTACAGCGGGGCCCGCCTCTATGGCTACACCTTC